This entry concerns a single T cell receptor beta chain. These data belong to a study of OX40 agonist ivuxolimab in advanced cancers. Study in general: Dose-escalation cases comprised hepatocellular carcinoma, melanoma, renal cell or head and neck cancer. Eligibility rules accepted prior anti-PD-1, anti-PD-L1 or anti-CTLA-4 therapy, and over 30% had some.

Using immunoSEQ multiplex PCR, the repertoire was profiled, and TCRdb retains in-frame clones only, with some absent. The sample yields around 64,000 clones, nearly 90% seen once. This CDR3 region has 15 residues. V was cut by 4 bases and J by 3 bases, with 12 bases left in between. CDR1 and CDR2 (germline): SGHNT, YENEEA. The sequence derives from an adult with an advanced solid tumor such as melanoma, head and neck, liver or kidney cancer. The gene calls are TRBV11-3 and TRBJ2-2; a weak D match, TRBD2 (6 bases). This sample comprised CD4+ or CD8+ T cells sorted from blood, obtained in a trial of the OX40 agonist ivuxolimab. CDR3 DNA sequence: TGTGCCAGCAGCTCCAGCGGGTACGACACCGGGGAGCTGTTTTTT. This gives the protein CASSSSGYDTGELFF.